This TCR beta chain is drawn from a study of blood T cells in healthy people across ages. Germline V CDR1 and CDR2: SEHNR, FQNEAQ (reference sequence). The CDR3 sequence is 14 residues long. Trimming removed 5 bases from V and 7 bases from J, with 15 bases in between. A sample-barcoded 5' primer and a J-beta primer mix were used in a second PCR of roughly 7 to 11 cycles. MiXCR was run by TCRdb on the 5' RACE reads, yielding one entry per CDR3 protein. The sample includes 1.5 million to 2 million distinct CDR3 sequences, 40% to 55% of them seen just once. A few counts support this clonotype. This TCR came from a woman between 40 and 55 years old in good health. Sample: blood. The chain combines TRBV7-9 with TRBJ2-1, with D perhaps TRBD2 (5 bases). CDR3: CASSGSDFTNEQFF. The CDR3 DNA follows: TGTGCCAGCAGCGGGTCGGACTTCACAAATGAGCAGTTCTTC.